The 19 T cell receptor beta chains below were found in one sample sequenced in a study of blood T cell repertoires in COVID-19. TCRdb's copy holds only in-frame clones and misses some; the assay was immunoSEQ multiplex PCR. The table records over 50,000 clones, around 78% of them present only once. The sample taken for sequencing was peripheral blood. These receptors were obtained from a human donor with active or convalescent COVID-19. The donor label of this sample is uncertain.

The chain employs TRBV5-4 and TRBJ2-3, with D possibly being TRBD1 (5 bases). The V gene lost 0 bases and the J gene lost 2 bases, with 7 bases spanning the gap. Germline CDR1 reads SGHNT; CDR2 reads YYREEE (reference sequence). This CDR3 is built from 14 residues. CDR3 amino acids: CASSLETATDTQYF. DNA of the CDR3: TGTGCCAGCAGCTTGGAGACAGCCACAGATACGCAGTATTTT.

This chain connects TRBV30 to TRBJ2-5; 7 bases line up with TRBD1. The CDR3 contains 11 residues. From germline, CDR1 is GTSNPN and CDR2 SVGIG (reference sequence). The ends lost 3 bases at V and 8 bases at J; junction bases unmatched: 3. CDR3 bases: TGTGCCTGGAGGACAGGGCGAACCCAGTACTTC. Its translation: CAWRTGRTQYF. Drawing the rest from reference TRBV30 and TRBJ2-5, the complete variable domain is SQTIHQWPATLVQPVGSPLSLECTVEGTSNPNLYWYRQAAGRGLQLLFYSVGIGQISSEVPQNLSASRPQDRQFILSSKKLLLSDSGFYLCAWRTGRTQYFGPGTRLLVL.

This clone came up once. V and J are TRBV5-6 and TRBJ2-7; TRBD1 aligns across 8 bases. Losses at the gene ends were 2 bases for V and 4 bases for J; bases not matched to a gene: 5. Per germline, CDR1 SGHDT and CDR2 YYEEEE. The CDR3 covers 14 residues. The CDR3 region has the DNA TGTGCCAGCAGCTTCCGGACAGGGCATTACGAGCAGTACTTC. It yields the protein CASSFRTGHYEQYF.

V is TRBV10-3 and J is TRBJ2-3; 10 positions match TRBD2. Germline V gives CDR1 ENHRY, CDR2 SYGVKD. The length of the CDR3 is 14 residues. Trimming cost V 6 bases and J 1 base; bases outside gene matches: 1. The CDR3 here is CAISGTSGTDTQYF. Here the CDR3 DNA reads TGTGCCATCAGCGGGACTAGCGGCACAGATACGCAGTATTTT.

This sequence joins TRBV5-6 and TRBJ1-5; the D is unclear. The CDR3 sequence is 14 residues long. Germline V lookup: CDR1 SGHDT, CDR2 YYEEEE. The V end was cut by 4 bases, the J end by 4 bases, with 12 bases between. CDR3 in amino acids: CASSPRGRNQPQHF. For the CDR3, the DNA is TGTGCCAGCAGCCCTCGAGGGCGAAATCAGCCCCAGCATTTT.

V and J are TRBV27 and TRBJ2-1; D call uncertain. The V gene lost 5 bases and the J gene lost 6 bases, with 5 bases spanning the gap. Looked up from germline, CDR1 is MNHEY and CDR2 is SMNVEV (reference sequence). This CDR3 comprises 11 residues. The CDR3 sequence is CASSELNEQFF. The CDR3 DNA sequence: TGTGCCAGCAGTGAGCTCAATGAGCAGTTCTTC.

The chain employs TRBV5-4 and TRBJ1-2; 9 bases align to TRBD1. Germline V gene data show CDR1 as SGHNT and CDR2 as YYREEE (reference sequence). V lost 3 bases, J lost 5 bases, and 8 bases stayed unmatched. The CDR3 sequence is 15 residues long. This CDR3 reads CASSSPGQGRYGYTF. The CDR3 coding sequence is TGTGCCAGCAGCTCGCCGGGACAGGGAAGGTATGGCTACACCTTC.

CDR3 nucleotides: TGTGCCAGTAGTCCCCGAGGACAGGCAGGAGAGACCCAGTACTTC. Protein sequence: CASSPRGQAGETQYF. The chain carries TRBV19 and TRBJ2-5, with 7 bases matching TRBD1. CDR3 size: 15 residues. Germline lookup yields CDR1 LNHDA and CDR2 SQIVND (reference sequence). V was clipped by 5 bases and J by 4 bases; unmatched bases: 10. The full variable domain, in which reference TRBV19 and TRBJ2-5 provide the parts outside the CDR3, is DGGITQSPKYLFRKEGQNVTLSCEQNLNHDAMYWYRQDPGQGLRLIYYSQIVNDFQKGDIAEGYSVSREKKESFPLTVTSAQKNPTAFYLCASSPRGQAGETQYFGPGTRLLVL.

The chain couples TRBV25-1 to TRBJ1-2, with D perhaps matching TRBD1 (5 bases). With 10 bases removed from V and 6 bases from J, the gap between germline ends came to 12 bases. The germline CDR1 and CDR2 sequences are MGHDK and SYGVNS. CDR3 length: 11 residues. CDR3 loop: CATEEGDGYTF. For the CDR3, the DNA is TGTGCCACCGAAGAAGGGGATGGCTACACCTTC.

The rearrangement links TRBV7-9 to TRBJ2-2; TRBD2 is a possible D gene (5 bases). CDR3 length: 14 amino acids. Trimming left V 11 bases short and J 6 bases short, with 19 bases between. Germline V lookup: CDR1 SEHNR, CDR2 FQNEAQ (reference sequence). The CDR3 coding sequence is TGTGCCGCCGACTCTCGGGGAGTCGCCGGGGAGCTGTTTTTT. Its translation is CAADSRGVAGELFF.

This clone was counted once. The rearrangement links TRBV30 to TRBJ2-5; 8 nucleotides align to TRBD1. Germline CDR1 is GTSNPN and CDR2 is SVGIG (reference sequence). Trimming took 2 bases from V and 2 from J; bases not matched to a gene: 4. The CDR3 contains 14 residues. The CDR3 here is CAWSQGTGQETQYF. In DNA form, the CDR3 reads TGTGCCTGGAGTCAAGGGACAGGACAAGAGACCCAGTACTTC.

The CDR3 DNA follows: TGTGCCAGCAGTGGGCGGGAGGTGGCCGGGGAGCTGTTTTTT. Its translation: CASSGREVAGELFF. The chain combines TRBV2 with TRBJ2-2, with 8 bases fitting TRBD2. This CDR3 has 14 residues. Germline CDR1 is SNHLY and CDR2 is FYNNEI. V shed 4 bases, J shed 6 bases, and the junction held 4 bases outside the gene matches.

This chain links TRBV27 with TRBJ1-2; TRBD1 might be the D (6 bases). Germline-derived CDR1 and CDR2 are MNHEY and SMNVEV (reference sequence). The CDR3 spans 13 residues. The V end lost 1 base, the J end lost 3 bases, and 6 bases lay between the germline ends. The CDR3 here is CASSLYRDYGYTF. CDR3 coding DNA: TGTGCCAGCAGTTTATACAGGGACTATGGCTACACCTTC.

The chain uses TRBV30 and TRBJ1-6; D might be TRBD1 (5 bases). The length of the CDR3 is 16 residues. Germline V CDR1 and CDR2: GTSNPN, SVGIG (reference sequence). This chain's CDR3 is CGIMGIGEGYNSPLHF. In nucleotides, the CDR3 is TGTGGGATAATGGGGATAGGGGAGGGCTATAATTCACCCCTCCACTTT.

The chain employs TRBV9 and TRBJ1-5; 8 bases are shared with TRBD1. In germline, CDR1 is SGDLS, CDR2 YYNGEE. After removal of 3 bases from V and 2 bases from J, the junction contained 1 base not matched to a gene. The CDR3 extends over 14 amino acids. Written as DNA, the CDR3 is TGTGCCAGCAGCGAGACAGGGGGCAATCAGCCCCAGCATTTT. Translated: CASSETGGNQPQHF.

V usage is TRBV5-1 and J usage is TRBJ1-4, with TRBD1 matching 9 bases. The V and J ends lost 4 bases and 6 bases, in that order; junction bases with no gene match: 7. The CDR3 is made up of 15 amino acids. Per the germline V gene, CDR1 is SGHRS and CDR2 is YFSETQ. CDR3 sequence reads: CASSPAGDRDEKLFF. The CDR3 nucleotides read TGCGCCAGCAGCCCCGCCGGGGACAGGGATGAAAAACTGTTTTTT.

The chain joins TRBV7-3 to TRBJ1-6, with D perhaps matching TRBD1 (6 bases). Per the germline V gene, CDR1 is SGHTA and CDR2 is FQGTGA. Trimming removed 3 bases at V and 7 bases at J, with 10 bases between. The CDR3 is 14 amino acids. This CDR3 is CASSFGTQNSPLHF. The DNA of the CDR3 is TGTGCCAGCAGCTTTGGGACACAAAATTCACCCCTCCACTTT. The whole variable domain, filled in from reference TRBV7-3 and TRBJ1-6, reads GAGVSQTPSNKVTEKGKYVELRCDPISGHTALYWYRQSLGQGPEFLIYFQGTGAADDSGLPNDRFFAVRPEGSVSTLKIQRTERGDSAVYLCASSFGTQNSPLHFGNGTRLTVT.

The chain uses TRBV3-1 (or the pseudogene TRBV3-2) and TRBJ1-3; 8 nucleotides align to TRBD1. The CDR3 runs 16 residues. J lost 7 bases, V lost 0 bases, and 8 bases had no gene match. Germline loops: CDR1 LGHDT, CDR2 YNNKEL (reference sequence). CDR3 bases: TGTGCCAGCAGCCAAGACCCGGGACAGGATCTCAACACCATATATTTT. It translates to CASSQDPGQDLNTIYF.

The rearrangement links TRBV27 to TRBJ1-1, with D perhaps TRBD1 (5 bases). V was clipped by 5 bases and J by 2 bases, with 15 bases between them. Germline CDR1 reads MNHEY; CDR2 reads SMNVEV (reference sequence). The CDR3 runs 15 residues. CDR3 protein: CASSPDPGINTEAFF. The CDR3 region has the DNA TGTGCCAGCAGTCCGGATCCAGGGATCAACACTGAAGCTTTCTTT.